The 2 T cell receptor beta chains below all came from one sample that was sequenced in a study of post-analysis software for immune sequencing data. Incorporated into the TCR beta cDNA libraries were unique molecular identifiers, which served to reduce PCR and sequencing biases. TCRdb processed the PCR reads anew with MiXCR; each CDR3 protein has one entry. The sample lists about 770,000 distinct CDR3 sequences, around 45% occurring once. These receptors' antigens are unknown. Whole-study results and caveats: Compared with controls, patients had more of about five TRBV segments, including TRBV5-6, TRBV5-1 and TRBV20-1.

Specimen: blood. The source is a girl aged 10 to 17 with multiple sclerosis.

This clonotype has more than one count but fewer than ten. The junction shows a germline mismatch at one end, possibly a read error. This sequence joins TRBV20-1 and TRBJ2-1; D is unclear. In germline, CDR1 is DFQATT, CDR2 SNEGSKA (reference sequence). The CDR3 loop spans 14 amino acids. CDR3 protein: CSARGYWAYNEQFF. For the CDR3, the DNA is TGCAGTGCCAGAGGCTATTGGGCCTACAATGAGCAGTTCTTC.

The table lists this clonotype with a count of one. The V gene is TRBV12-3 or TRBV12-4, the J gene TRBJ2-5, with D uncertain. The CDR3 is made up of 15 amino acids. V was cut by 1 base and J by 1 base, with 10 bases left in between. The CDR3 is CASSLGSRAQETQYF. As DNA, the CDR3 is TGTGCCAGCAGTTTAGGGTCTCGGGCCCAAGAGACCCAGTACTTC.